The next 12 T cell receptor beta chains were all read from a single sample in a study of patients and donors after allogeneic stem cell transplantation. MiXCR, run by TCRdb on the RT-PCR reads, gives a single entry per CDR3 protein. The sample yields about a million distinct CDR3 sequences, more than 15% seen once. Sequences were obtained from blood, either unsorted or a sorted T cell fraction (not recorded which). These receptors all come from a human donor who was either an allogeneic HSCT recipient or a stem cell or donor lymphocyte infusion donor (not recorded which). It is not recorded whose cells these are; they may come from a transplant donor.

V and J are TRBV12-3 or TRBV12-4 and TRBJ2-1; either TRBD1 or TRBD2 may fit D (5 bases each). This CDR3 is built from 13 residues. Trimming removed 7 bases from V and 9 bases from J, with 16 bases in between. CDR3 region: CASTRGYPAEQFF. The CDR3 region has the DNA TGTGCCAGCACTCGGGGCTACCCTGCTGAGCAGTTCTTC.

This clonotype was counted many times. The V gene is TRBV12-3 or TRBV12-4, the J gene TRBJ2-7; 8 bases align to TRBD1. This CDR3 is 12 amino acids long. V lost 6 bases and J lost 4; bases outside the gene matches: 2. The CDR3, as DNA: TGTGCCAGCAGCCGGACAGGGTACGAGCAGTACTTC. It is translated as CASSRTGYEQYF.

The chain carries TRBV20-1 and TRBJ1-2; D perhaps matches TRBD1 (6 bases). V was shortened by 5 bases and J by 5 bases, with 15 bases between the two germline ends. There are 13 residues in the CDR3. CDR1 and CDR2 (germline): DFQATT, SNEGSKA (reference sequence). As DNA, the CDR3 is TGCAGTGCTCCCTCACAGGGTTGGTATGGCTACACCTTC. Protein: CSAPSQGWYGYTF.

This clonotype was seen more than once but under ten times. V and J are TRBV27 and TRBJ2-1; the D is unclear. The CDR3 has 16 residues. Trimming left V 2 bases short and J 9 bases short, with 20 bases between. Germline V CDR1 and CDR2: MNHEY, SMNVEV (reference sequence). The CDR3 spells CASSLAPATWWSEQFF. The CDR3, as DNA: TGTGCCAGCAGTTTAGCCCCGGCTACTTGGTGGAGTGAGCAGTTCTTC.

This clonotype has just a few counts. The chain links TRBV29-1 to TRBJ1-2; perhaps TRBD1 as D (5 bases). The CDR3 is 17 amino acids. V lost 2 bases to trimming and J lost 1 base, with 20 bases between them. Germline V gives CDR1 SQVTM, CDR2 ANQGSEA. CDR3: CSVERWGRIWYNYGYTF. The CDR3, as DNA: TGCAGCGTTGAAAGGTGGGGACGGATTTGGTATAACTATGGCTACACCTTC. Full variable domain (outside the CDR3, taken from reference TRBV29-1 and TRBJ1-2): SAVISQKPSRDICQRGTSLTIQCQVDSQVTMMFWYRQQPGQSLTLIATANQGSEATYESGFVIDKFPISRPNLTFSTLTVSNMSPEDSSIYLCSVERWGRIWYNYGYTFGSGTRLTVV.

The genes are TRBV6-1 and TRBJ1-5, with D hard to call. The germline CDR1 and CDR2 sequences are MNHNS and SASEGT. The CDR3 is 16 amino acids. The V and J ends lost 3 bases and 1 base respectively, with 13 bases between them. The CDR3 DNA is TGTGCCAGCAGTGATCAGGCGGGGATAAGCAATCAGCCCCAGCATTTT. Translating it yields CASSDQAGISNQPQHF.

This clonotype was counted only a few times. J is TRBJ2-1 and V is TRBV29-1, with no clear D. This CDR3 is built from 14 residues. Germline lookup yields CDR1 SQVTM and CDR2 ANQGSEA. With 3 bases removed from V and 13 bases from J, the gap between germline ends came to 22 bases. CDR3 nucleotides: TGCAGCGTTGAGGGCAGGAACACTATCTCTGAACAGTTCTTC. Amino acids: CSVEGRNTISEQFF.

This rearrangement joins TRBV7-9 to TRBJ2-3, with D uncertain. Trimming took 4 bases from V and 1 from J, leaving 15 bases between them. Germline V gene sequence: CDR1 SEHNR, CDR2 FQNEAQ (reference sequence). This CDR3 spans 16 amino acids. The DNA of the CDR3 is TGTGCCAGCAGCTCAGGCGCAGGTCTGGGCACAGATACGCAGTATTTT. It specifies CASSSGAGLGTDTQYF.

DNA of the CDR3: TGTGCCAGCAGCTTAACGGGCTTCGGCACTGAAGCTTTCTTT. It yields the protein CASSLTGFGTEAFF. This rearrangement joins TRBV7-3 to TRBJ1-1, with unresolved D. Germline V CDR1 and CDR2: SGHTA, FQGTGA. This CDR3 has 14 amino acids. V was cut by 0 bases and J by 4 bases, with 9 bases left in between.

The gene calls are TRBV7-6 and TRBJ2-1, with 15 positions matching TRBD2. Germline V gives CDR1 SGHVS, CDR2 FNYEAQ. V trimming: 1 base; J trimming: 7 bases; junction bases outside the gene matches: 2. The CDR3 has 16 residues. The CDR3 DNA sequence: TGTGCCAGCAGCTTAGTGGGGACTAGCGGGAGGAATGAGCAGTTCTTC. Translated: CASSLVGTSGRNEQFF. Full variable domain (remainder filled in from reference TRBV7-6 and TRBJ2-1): GAGVSQSPRYKVTKRGQDVALRCDPISGHVSLYWYRQALGQGPEFLTYFNYEAQQDKSGLPNDRFSAERPEGSISTLTIQRTEQRDSAMYRCASSLVGTSGRNEQFFGPGTRLTVL.

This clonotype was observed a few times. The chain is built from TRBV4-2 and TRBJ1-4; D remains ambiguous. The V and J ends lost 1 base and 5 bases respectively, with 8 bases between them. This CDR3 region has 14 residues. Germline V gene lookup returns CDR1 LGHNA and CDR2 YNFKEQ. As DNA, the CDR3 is TGTGCCAGCAGCCAAGTCACGCAGAATGAAAAACTGTTTTTT. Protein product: CASSQVTQNEKLFF.

In DNA, the CDR3 is TGTGCCAGCAGTACCGACCGGGCCTTCAATCAGCCCCAGCATTTT. Its protein product is CASSTDRAFNQPQHF. This sequence joins TRBV12-3 or TRBV12-4 and TRBJ1-5; no reliable D call. This CDR3 spans 15 amino acids. V lost 5 bases to trimming and J lost 3 bases, with 14 bases between them.